These 14 T cell receptor beta chains were sequenced from one sample in a study of vaccination and CD4 T cells after COVID-19 (dated 2022 in TCRdb). No cognate antigen is known for these TCRs. Sample treatment or condition, as interpreted from the label and publication: approximately 9-day PBMC culture with coronavirus spike peptide pools or control peptides (ViraFEST assay). Libraries were constructed by PCR. Sequencing was performed on an Illumina iSeq 100. TCR sequencing of DNA from cultured CD4+ T cells used the Oncomine TCR Beta short-read assay at the Johns Hopkins FTIC core. TCRdb reprocessing: public reads trimmed at Q25 with fastp, clones called with MiXCR, in-frame beta chains kept. Each CDR3 protein appears once, grouped with its most common genes and DNA. The sample includes around 19,000 distinct CDR3 sequences, with roughly 27% observed a single time. The top ten constitute approximately 15% of the sample.

Sequencing used cultured CD4+ T cells from blood. Source of these receptors: a human donor with COVID-19.

Within the sample, this clonotype is medium-sized. The chain joins TRBV15 to TRBJ1-5, with D possibly matching TRBD1 (5 bases). V was pared by 5 bases and J by 0 bases, with 11 bases between. The CDR3 is made up of 15 amino acids. From germline, CDR1 is LNHNV and CDR2 YYDKDF (reference sequence). The chain's CDR3 is CATSQTAYSNQPQHF. DNA of the CDR3: TGTGCCACCAGCCAGACAGCTTATAGCAATCAGCCCCAGCATTTT.

In this sample, this clonotype turned up a few times. The J gene is TRBJ2-3, the V gene TRBV6-2 or TRBV6-3; no firm D call. The CDR3 is 13 residues long. The ends were cut back, 8 bases at V and 3 bases at J, with 12 bases in the middle. The germline CDR1 and CDR2 sequences are MNHEY and SVGEGT. In DNA form, the CDR3 reads TGTGCCAGCCGGGTAGTTGTGACAGATACGCAGTATTTT. Its protein product is CASRVVVTDTQYF.

This clonotype showed up just a few times. The V gene is TRBV7-9, the J gene TRBJ1-1, with 8 bases fitting TRBD1. CDR1 SEHNR and CDR2 FQNEAQ come from the germline V gene (reference sequence). V gave up 5 bases and J gave up 1 base; unmatched junction bases: 6. The CDR3 is made up of 15 amino acids. CDR3 in DNA: TGTGCCAGCAGCGCATACAGGGGGGCGAACACTGAAGCTTTCTTT. It codes for CASSAYRGANTEAFF.

This clonotype turned up a few times. The chain uses TRBV27 and TRBJ1-1; no definite D call. Germline loops: CDR1 MNHEY, CDR2 SMNVEV (reference sequence). This CDR3 region has 15 residues. Trimming cost V 2 bases and J 4 bases, with 14 bases left between them. CDR3 in DNA: TGTGCCAGCAGTTTAAATTCACGCGGGATCACTGAAGCTTTCTTT. Protein: CASSLNSRGITEAFF.

The rearrangement uses TRBV12-3 or TRBV12-4 and TRBJ2-1; D may correspond to TRBD1 or TRBD2 (5 bases each). This CDR3 spans 14 amino acids. V was pared by 8 bases and J by 0 bases, with 11 bases between. In DNA form, the CDR3 reads TGTGCCAGCTTGCCGGGACGCTCCTACAATGAGCAGTTCTTC. It specifies CASLPGRSYNEQFF.

This clonotype was seen a handful of times. CDR3 amino acids: CASSSTSIYEQYF. The CDR3 nucleotides are TGTGCCAGCAGCTCGACCTCAATTTACGAGCAGTACTTC. The chain links TRBV7-9 to TRBJ2-7; D uncertain. CDR3 length: 13 amino acids. The ends were cut back, 4 bases at V and 4 bases at J, with 11 bases in the middle. Germline CDR1 and CDR2: SEHNR and FQNEAQ (reference sequence).

The J gene is TRBJ2-4, the V gene TRBV6-5; 7 nucleotides line up with TRBD2. J gave up 6 bases and V 2 bases, and 7 bases lay outside the gene matches. There are 15 residues in the CDR3. CDR1 and CDR2 (germline): MNHEY, SVGAGI. The CDR3 bases are TGTGCCAGCAGTTACAGCGGGGAAAGAACAAACATTCAGTACTTC. Protein product: CASSYSGERTNIQYF.

This sequence joins TRBV20-1 and TRBJ2-7, with D unresolved. The CDR3 has 12 amino acids. Looked up from germline, CDR1 is DFQATT and CDR2 is SNEGSKA (reference sequence). The V gene lost 1 base and the J gene lost 2 bases, with 6 bases spanning the gap. DNA for the CDR3: TGCAGTGCTAGAGCCAATCCCTACGAGCAGTACTTC. Protein product: CSARANPYEQYF.

V is TRBV7-2 and J is TRBJ2-4; TRBD2 agrees at 11 bases. Trimming cost V 4 bases and J 5 bases; bases outside gene matches: 10. The CDR3 runs to 17 residues. Germline CDR1 and CDR2: SGHTA and FQGNSA. This CDR3 reads CASSSKTSGVLQNIQYF. In DNA, the CDR3 is TGTGCCAGCAGCTCGAAGACTAGCGGGGTCCTACAAAACATTCAGTACTTC.

The chain is built from TRBV20-1 and TRBJ2-1, with 10 bases identical to TRBD2. This CDR3 comprises 16 residues. V lost 4 bases, J lost 0 bases, and 6 bases stayed unmatched. Germline loops: CDR1 DFQATT, CDR2 SNEGSKA (reference sequence). CDR3 amino acids: CSATSGGVSSYNEQFF. The CDR3 bases are TGCAGTGCTACCAGCGGGGGGGTTAGCTCCTACAATGAGCAGTTCTTC.

The chain employs TRBV30 and TRBJ1-2, with D uncertain. The CDR3 runs 14 residues. With 1 base removed from V and 8 bases from J, the gap between germline ends came to 17 bases. Germline V lookup: CDR1 GTSNPN, CDR2 SVGIG (reference sequence). The chain's CDR3 is CAWSDSWRANGYTF. The CDR3 coding sequence is TGTGCCTGGAGTGACAGTTGGAGGGCGAACGGCTACACCTTC.

This chain uses TRBV7-3 with TRBJ1-1; 7 bases are shared with TRBD1. Germline V CDR1 and CDR2: SGHTA, FQGTGA. The CDR3 totals 13 residues. V trimming: 5 bases; J trimming: 3 bases; junction bases outside the gene matches: 3. This CDR3 reads CASSHDRDTEAFF. The CDR3 DNA reads TGTGCCAGCAGCCACGACAGGGACACTGAAGCTTTCTTT.

This clonotype was picked up a small number of times. The V call is TRBV7-6, the J call TRBJ2-5; 9 bases fit TRBD1. Losses at the gene ends were 5 bases for V and 3 bases for J; bases not matched to a gene: 4. CDR1 is SGHVS and CDR2 is FNYEAQ in the germline V gene. The CDR3 sequence is 14 residues long. For the CDR3, the DNA is TGTGCCAGCAGCGTAAGACAGGGGGAAGAGACCCAGTACTTC. Translating it yields CASSVRQGEETQYF.

The chain has TRBV30 and TRBJ1-5, with D possibly being TRBD1 (6 bases). V lost 4 bases and J lost 3, with 13 bases in between. This CDR3 comprises 14 residues. Germline CDR1 GTSNPN, CDR2 SVGIG (reference sequence). The CDR3 DNA reads TGTGCCTGGACCATACAGGGCTCCAATCAGCCCCAGCATTTT. Residues: CAWTIQGSNQPQHF. Variable domain in full (rest from reference TRBV30 and TRBJ1-5): SQTIHQWPATLVQPVGSPLSLECTVEGTSNPNLYWYRQAAGRGLQLLFYSVGIGQISSEVPQNLSASRPQDRQFILSSKKLLLSDSGFYLCAWTIQGSNQPQHFGDGTRLSIL.